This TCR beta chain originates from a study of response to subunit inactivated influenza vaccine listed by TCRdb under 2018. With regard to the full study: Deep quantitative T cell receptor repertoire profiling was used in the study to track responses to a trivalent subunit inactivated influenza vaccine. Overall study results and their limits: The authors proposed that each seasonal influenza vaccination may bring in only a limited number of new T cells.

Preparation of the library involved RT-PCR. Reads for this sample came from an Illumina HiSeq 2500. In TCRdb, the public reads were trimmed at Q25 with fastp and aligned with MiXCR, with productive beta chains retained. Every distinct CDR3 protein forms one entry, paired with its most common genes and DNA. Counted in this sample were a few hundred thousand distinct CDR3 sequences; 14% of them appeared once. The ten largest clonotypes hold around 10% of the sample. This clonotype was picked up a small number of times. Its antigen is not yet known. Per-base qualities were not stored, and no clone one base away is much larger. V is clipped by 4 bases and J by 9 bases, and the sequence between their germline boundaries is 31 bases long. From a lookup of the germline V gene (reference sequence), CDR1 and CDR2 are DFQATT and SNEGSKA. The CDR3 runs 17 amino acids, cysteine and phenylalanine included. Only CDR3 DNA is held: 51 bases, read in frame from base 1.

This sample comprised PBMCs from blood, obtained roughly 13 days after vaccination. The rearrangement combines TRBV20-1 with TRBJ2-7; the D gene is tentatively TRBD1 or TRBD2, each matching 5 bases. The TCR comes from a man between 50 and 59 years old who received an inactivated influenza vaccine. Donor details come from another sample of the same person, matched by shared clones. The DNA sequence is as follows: TGCAGTGCTACCGGGGACCGCCCGTTCACCCCATCCACTTGGCAGTACTTC. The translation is CSATGDRPFTPSTWQYF.